This TCR beta chain is drawn from a study of blood T cell repertoires in COVID-19 (dated by TCRdb to about 2020). At the level of the whole study: The collaborator samples originated in the United States, Italy and Spain and spanned the acute and convalescent phases of COVID-19. The material from the prospective study consisted of cDNA or gDNA derived from T cells, B-cell-depleted T cells, or PBMCs. The dataset comprised deeply sampled blood TCRbeta repertoires from subjects exposed to, actively infected with, or recovered from COVID-19. A freely available public database, intended as a resource for researchers studying the immune response to SARS-CoV-2, is where the repertoires were released. The samples were drawn from two sources: the first 160 participants of the ongoing ImmuneRACE study, and 1,254 subjects contributed by 6 global collaborators. Nearly every sample came with metadata listing a de-identified subject ID, COVID-19 status, age in years and sex. Where HLA class I and class II types were available, the types were taken from metadata supplied by the sample provider, not from assay-based typing.

Results the study describes overall, beyond this receptor: The amount of clinical and demographic metadata varied by source and participant and was provided uncurated.

Turning to this clone: The antigen this receptor binds is unknown. Qualities for individual bases were not recorded, and no much larger clone is one base off.

CDR1 MGHRA and CDR2 YSYEKL were looked up in the germline V gene. Taken from cysteine to phenylalanine, the CDR3 has 17 residues. The CDR3 DNA has 51 bases and is translated from base 1. Germline trimming amounts to 0 bases on V and 2 bases on J, with 5 as the count of junction bases outside the gene matches. Collaborating institutions collected whole blood in K2EDTA tubes following their own protocols. Collaborator samples were shipped for TCRbeta analysis as frozen whole blood, isolated PBMCs, or DNA extracted from either sample type. TCRbeta CDR3 regions were amplified from genomic DNA using the immunoSEQ Assay, a bias-controlled multiplex PCR. Concerning the study's data processing: Nucleated cell counts per sample were estimated from amplification of reference gene primers within the assay. To quantify the absolute abundance of each unique TCRbeta CDR3 rearrangement, sequence reads were collapsed and filtered. For each sample, productive Simpson clonality was calculated by taking the square root of Simpson's diversity index across productive rearrangements. The table comes from immuneACCESS by way of TCRdb, which keeps in-frame sequences with V and J called. Part of the clones is missing from these tables; in studies checked, under half for an unresolved V gene and the rest for unknown reasons. V and J calls and clone size are copied from that table; D and trimming were computed from the DNA. This sample lists tens of thousands of clones; about 80% were detected once. The ten largest clones add up to 12% of the sample.

The sequence derives from a human donor in a cohort sampled during active COVID-19. The chain is encoded by TRBV4-1 joined to TRBJ2-3; 10 central nucleotides agree with TRBD2. The sequenced sample consisted of peripheral blood. The nucleotide sequence reads as follows: TGCGCCAGCAGCCAAGAGGAGCGGGGGGGCGCCACAGATACGCAGTATTTT. It is translated as CASSQEERGGATDTQYF.